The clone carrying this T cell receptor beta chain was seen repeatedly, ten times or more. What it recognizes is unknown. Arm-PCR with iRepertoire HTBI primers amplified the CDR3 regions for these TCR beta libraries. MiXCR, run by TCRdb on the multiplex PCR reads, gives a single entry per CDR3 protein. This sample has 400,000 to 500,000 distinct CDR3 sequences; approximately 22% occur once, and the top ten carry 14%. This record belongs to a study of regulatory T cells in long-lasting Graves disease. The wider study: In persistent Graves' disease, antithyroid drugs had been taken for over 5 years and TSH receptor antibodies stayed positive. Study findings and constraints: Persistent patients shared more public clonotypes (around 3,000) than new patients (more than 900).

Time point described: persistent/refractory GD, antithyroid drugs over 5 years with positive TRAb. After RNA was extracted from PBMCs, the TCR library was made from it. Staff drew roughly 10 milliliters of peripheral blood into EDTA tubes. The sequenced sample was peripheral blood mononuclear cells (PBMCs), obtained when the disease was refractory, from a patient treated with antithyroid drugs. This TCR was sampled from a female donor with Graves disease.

CDR3 in amino acids: CASTTGIQETQYF. As DNA, the CDR3 is TGTGCCAGCACTACAGGGATCCAAGAGACCCAGTACTTC. The chain combines TRBV12-3 or TRBV12-4 with TRBJ2-5; TRBD1 is a possible D gene (6 bases). The CDR3 totals 13 residues. Trimming took 7 bases from V and 1 from J, leaving 10 bases between them.